This TCR beta chain stems from a study of blood T cells in healthy people across ages. Study results and limitations: The long-lived group displayed more naive CD4+ cells, plus higher diversity, than the aged donors did.

The CDR3 loop spans 14 amino acids. From germline, CDR1 is MNHEY and CDR2 SVGEGT. Together with a sample-barcoded 5' primer, a J-beta primer mix was included in a second PCR lasting 7 to 11 cycles. TCRdb re-called the 5' RACE reads through MiXCR, storing one row per CDR3 protein. Altogether more than 800,000 distinct CDR3 sequences are present, under 35% being singletons, with the ten largest covering roughly a sixth. This clonotype was seen repeatedly, ten times or more. Its target is not known. This clonotype originated in a woman older than 75 in good health. What was sequenced was blood. V is TRBV6-2 or TRBV6-3 and J is TRBJ2-5; 8 positions agree with TRBD1. TRBJ2-7 matches the DNA end more closely, so the J call is doubtful. In DNA, the CDR3 is TGTGCCAGCAGGGACAGGGCTGGCAGACACGAGCAGTACTTC. This codes for CASRDRAGRHEQYF.